These T cell receptor beta chains were read from a single sample in a study of CD8 T cells in Susac syndrome. One entry per CDR3 protein, called by TCRdb with MiXCR from the immunoSEQ multiplex PCR reads. This table holds roughly 400,000 distinct CDR3 sequences, approximately 85% found once. Sequences were obtained from CD8+ T cells from PBMCs. The source of these receptors is a human donor with multiple sclerosis. Each CDR3 is given with its conserved first and last residue. The D gene is left open where the match is weak. A row's size may be missing; if present it is once, few, many or a size class.

J	V	size	D	CDR3	DNA
TRBJ2-3	TRBV7-3	NA	TRBD1	CASSLRGQGLSTDTQYF	TGTGCCAGCAGCTTAAGGGGACAGGGACTTAGCACAGATACGCAGTATTTT
TRBJ2-2	TRBV6-4	NA	NA	CASSGVGGGELFF	TGTGCCAGCAGTGGTGTCGGCGGCGGGGAGCTGTTTTTT
TRBJ2-5	TRBV6-1	NA	TRBD1	CASNTGGGGETQYF	TGTGCCAGCAACACAGGGGGCGGGGGAGAGACCCAGTACTTC
TRBJ2-3	TRBV29-1	NA	NA	CSVEFEYTDTQYF	TGCAGCGTTGAATTCGAGTACACAGATACGCAGTATTTT
TRBJ2-1	TRBV30	once	NA	CAWSGDWRDEQFF	TGTGCCTGGAGTGGGGACTGGAGGGATGAGCAGTTCTTC
TRBJ1-1	TRBV14	NA	NA	CASSGANGRGTEAFF	TGTGCCAGCAGCGGTGCAAACGGAAGGGGCACTGAAGCTTTCTTT
TRBJ2-7	TRBV7-9	NA	NA	CASSPSGGATGEQYF	TGTGCCAGCAGCCCATCAGGGGGGGCGACTGGTGAGCAGTACTTC
TRBJ2-5	TRBV11-2	NA	NA	CASSLGSGMQETQYF	TGTGCCAGCAGCTTGGGGTCGGGAATGCAAGAGACCCAGTACTTC
TRBJ2-3	TRBV30	NA	TRBD2	CAFRTSGGASDTQYF	TGTGCCTTTCGGACTAGCGGGGGGGCCTCAGATACGCAGTATTTT
TRBJ2-1	TRBV4-1	NA	TRBD2	CASSQVAGPSYNEQFF	TGCGCCAGCAGCCAAGTAGCGGGACCGTCCTACAATGAGCAGTTCTTC
TRBJ1-3	TRBV27	NA	NA	CASSSAGGSSGNTIYF	TGTGCCAGCAGTTCGGCTGGAGGGTCCTCTGGAAACACCATATATTTT
TRBJ2-7	TRBV4-1	NA	NA	CASSQFGQETPGYEQYF	TGCGCCAGCAGCCAATTCGGGCAGGAAACCCCAGGGTACGAGCAGTACTTC
TRBJ2-1	TRBV12-3/TRBV12-4	NA	TRBD2	CASSPSGFNEQFF	TGTGCCAGCAGTCCTAGCGGGTTCAATGAGCAGTTCTTC
TRBJ2-5	TRBV7-7	NA	NA	CASSSGPEKTQYF	TGTGCCAGCAGCTCGGGACCCGAGAAGACCCAGTACTTC
TRBJ2-7	TRBV11-2	NA	NA	CASSRWTEPYEQYF	TGTGCCAGCAGCCGCTGGACAGAGCCCTACGAGCAGTACTTC
TRBJ2-7	TRBV28	once	NA	CASSSPQGPRSSYEQYF	TGTGCCAGCAGTTCACCCCAGGGGCCTCGGAGCTCCTACGAGCAGTACTTC